A selection of T cell receptor beta chains follows, all from one sample in a study of T cell responses to AZD1222 COVID-19 vaccine. Assay: immunoSEQ multiplex PCR; the TCRdb copy retains only in-frame clones and omits some. Altogether some 150,000 clones are present, 85% to 95% being singletons, with the ten largest covering approximately 1%. The source was peripheral blood, collected on day 0 of AZD1222 vaccination. Source of these receptors: an adult in good health. CDR3s include the opening cysteine and the closing phenylalanine or tryptophan. D genes are given only for firm matches. Size is stated for part of the rows, as once, few or many counts, or as a class when the clone is expanded.

V	D	size	J	DNA	CDR3
TRBV2	NA	NA	TRBJ1-6	TGTGCCAGCACGGTTGATTCACCCCTCCACTTT	CASTVDSPLHF
TRBV3-1/TRBV3-2	NA	NA	TRBJ2-1	TGTGCCAGCAGCCAAGGTTACAATGAGCAGTTCTTC	CASSQGYNEQFF
TRBV5-4	NA	NA	TRBJ2-3	TGTGCCAGCAGCTTAGTCCAGAGCACAGATACGCAGTATTTT	CASSLVQSTDTQYF
TRBV7-8	NA	NA	TRBJ2-5	TGTGCCAGCACAATGGGAGAGACCCAGTACTTC	CASTMGETQYF
TRBV5-1	TRBD2	NA	TRBJ2-1	TGCGCCAGCAGACCCACGGGACTAGCGGGGGGCCTACCCTACAATGAGCAGTTCTTC	CASRPTGLAGGLPYNEQFF
TRBV30	NA	NA	TRBJ1-6	TGTGCCTGGAGTGTACAGGATAATTCACCCCTCCACTTT	CAWSVQDNSPLHF
TRBV5-8	NA	NA	TRBJ1-2	TGTGCCAGCAGCACTCTAGCCGGGACCTTGAACTATGGCTACACCTTC	CASSTLAGTLNYGYTF
TRBV27	TRBD1	NA	TRBJ1-1	TGTGCCAGAAGGACCATTCATCCGAGGGGGCTGGCTGAAGCTTTCTTT	CARRTIHPRGLAEAFF
TRBV5-4	NA	NA	TRBJ1-1	TGTGCCAGCAGCTTGGAGGTCGCCACTGAAGCTTTCTTT	CASSLEVATEAFF
TRBV2	NA	NA	TRBJ2-5	TGTGCCAGCAGTCGAGGGGCCCAAGAGACCCAGTACTTC	CASSRGAQETQYF
TRBV21-1	NA	NA	TRBJ2-2	TGTGCCAGCAGCAAACCCGGCCACGGGACATTGGGGGCCGGGGAGCTGTTTTTT	CASSKPGHGTLGAGELFF
TRBV4-3	NA	NA	TRBJ1-2	TGCGCCAGCAGCCAAGCTTTCGTAACAGGCCCTAACTATGGCTACACCTTC	CASSQAFVTGPNYGYTF
TRBV7-9	NA	NA	TRBJ1-1	TGTGCCAGCAGCTTACGGAGCACTGAAGCTTTCTTT	CASSLRSTEAFF
TRBV28	NA	NA	TRBJ1-5	TGTGCCACGTCGACAGTTGATCAGCCCCAGCATTTT	CATSTVDQPQHF
TRBV6-5	NA	NA	TRBJ1-1	TGTGCCAGCAGGTTCAGGCTCTTAAACACTGAAGCTTTCTTT	CASRFRLLNTEAFF
TRBV30	NA	NA	TRBJ1-1	TGTGCCTGGAGGGATGGAGGGCGGTTGACTGAAGCTTTCTTT	CAWRDGGRLTEAFF
TRBV3-1/TRBV3-2	NA	NA	TRBJ1-1	TGTGCCAGCAGCCAAGATCTCCCCAGGAACACTGAAGCTTTCTTT	CASSQDLPRNTEAFF
TRBV27	NA	NA	TRBJ2-1	TGTGCCAGCATCCGATCGGGTCGGGATAGGCCTACCGAATACAATGAGCAGTTCTTC	CASIRSGRDRPTEYNEQFF
TRBV28	TRBD1	NA	TRBJ2-3	TGTGCCAGCAGTCCTACACCACAGGGGCACTTGGGTACAGATACGCAGTATTTT	CASSPTPQGHLGTDTQYF
TRBV6-5	NA	NA	TRBJ2-1	TGTGCCAGCTCATGGGGGCGGTTCGACAATGAGCAGTTCTTC	CASSWGRFDNEQFF
TRBV7-9	NA	NA	TRBJ1-1	TGTGCCAGCAGTCCCCAGGGTTGGGGGGACACTGAAGCTTTCTTT	CASSPQGWGDTEAFF
TRBV19	NA	NA	TRBJ2-5	TGTGCCAGTAGTCGTCGCAGGGACAAGGCGGAGACCCAGTACTTC	CASSRRRDKAETQYF
TRBV27	NA	NA	TRBJ1-5	TGTGCCAGCAGTGATTGGACGGTCCCCGGGCAGCCCCAGCATTTT	CASSDWTVPGQPQHF
TRBV14	NA	NA	TRBJ1-1	TGTGCCAGCAGCCCGCTAGGGATTGTGTTGGGGAACACTGAAGCTTTCTTT	CASSPLGIVLGNTEAFF
TRBV12-3/TRBV12-4	NA	NA	TRBJ1-1	TGTGCCAGCAGTTTAGGAGGATTCCGAGAAGCTTTCTTT	CASSLGGFREAFF
TRBV3-1/TRBV3-2	NA	NA	TRBJ1-6	TGTGCCAGCAGCCATCAGGTTATGAGGGCCTATAATTCACCCCTCCACTTT	CASSHQVMRAYNSPLHF
TRBV7-2	NA	NA	TRBJ1-5	TGTGCCAGCAGCTTAGTTCAGGGAACACAGCCCCAGCATTTT	CASSLVQGTQPQHF
TRBV10-1	NA	NA	TRBJ2-3	TGCGCCAGCAGGACCCTGAGGGCTGGCACAGATACGCAGTATTTT	CASRTLRAGTDTQYF
TRBV28	NA	NA	TRBJ1-2	TGTGCCAGCCAGCCGCAGGGTCACTATGGCTACACCTTC	CASQPQGHYGYTF
TRBV4-1	TRBD2	NA	TRBJ2-3	TGCGCCAGCAGCCAAAAAGCCTCAGGACTAGCGGGGAGCACAGATACGCAGTATTTT	CASSQKASGLAGSTDTQYF
TRBV6-2/TRBV6-3	TRBD1	NA	TRBJ2-7	TGTGCCAGCAGTAACACCCCACAGGGGCTGGGGGACTACGAGCAGTACTTC	CASSNTPQGLGDYEQYF
TRBV5-1	NA	NA	TRBJ2-3	TGCGCCAGCAGCTTAGGGGACAGCACAGATACGCAGTATTTT	CASSLGDSTDTQYF
TRBV27	TRBD1	NA	TRBJ1-1	TGTGCCAGCAGTTCACAGGGGGCTGGGGACACTGAAGCTTTCTTT	CASSSQGAGDTEAFF
TRBV6-1	NA	NA	TRBJ2-5	TGTGCCAGCAGTGATTGGCTTGCAGAAGAGACCCAGTACTTC	CASSDWLAEETQYF
TRBV3-1/TRBV3-2	NA	NA	TRBJ2-1	TGTGCCAGCAGCCAAGATTGGGGGACCTACAATGAGCAGTTCTTC	CASSQDWGTYNEQFF
TRBV4-3	TRBD1	NA	TRBJ1-2	TGCGCCAGCAGCCAAGTTGGGGGACAGGGGTATTATGGCTACACCTTC	CASSQVGGQGYYGYTF
TRBV5-5	TRBD1	NA	TRBJ1-5	TGTGCCAGCAGTTATCGACAGGGTAGTCAGCCCCAGCATTTT	CASSYRQGSQPQHF
TRBV19	TRBD1	NA	TRBJ1-1	TGTGCCACCCATCTACAGGGGGCGAACACTGAAGCTTTCTTT	CATHLQGANTEAFF
TRBV28	NA	NA	TRBJ1-5	TGTGCCAGCAGCCCCGGGACTCCTAGCAATCAGCCCCAGCATTTT	CASSPGTPSNQPQHF
TRBV18	NA	NA	TRBJ2-2	TGTGCCAGCTCACCGCTGGGGGTTGAAAACACCGGGGAGCTGTTTTTT	CASSPLGVENTGELFF
TRBV7-2	NA	NA	TRBJ2-1	TGTGCCAGCAGCTTAGAGTGGAGCTCCTACAATGAGCAGTTCTTC	CASSLEWSSYNEQFF
TRBV7-2	NA	NA	TRBJ1-1	TGTGCCAGCAGCCCCTACAGGGTGGGCACTGAAGCTTTCTTT	CASSPYRVGTEAFF
TRBV15	NA	NA	TRBJ1-1	TGTGCCACCAGCAGAGAGGAGGGAACGTTCACTGAAGCTTTCTTT	CATSREEGTFTEAFF
TRBV20-1	NA	NA	TRBJ1-3	TGCAGTGGAATCGGTGGAAACACCATATATTTT	CSGIGGNTIYF
TRBV12-3/TRBV12-4	NA	NA	TRBJ2-1	TGTGCCAGCAGTTTGCGGCTTGATGAGCAGTTCTTC	CASSLRLDEQFF
TRBV7-3	NA	NA	TRBJ2-1	TGTGCCAGCAGCCCGAAAGAATTAGCCGGTGAGCAGTTCTTC	CASSPKELAGEQFF
TRBV6-5	NA	NA	TRBJ1-4	TGTGCCAGCAGAGGGTCTTCTAATGAAAAACTGTTTTTT	CASRGSSNEKLFF
TRBV4-1	NA	many	TRBJ1-5	TGCGCCAGCTCCACAGGAGACAGCAATCAGCCCCAGCATTTT	CASSTGDSNQPQHF
TRBV5-1	NA	NA	TRBJ2-3	TGCGCCAGCTCCCCCTGGATGGCAGATACGCAGTATTTT	CASSPWMADTQYF
TRBV4-1	NA	NA	TRBJ1-6	TGCGCCAGCAGCCAAGAGGGCAGACTCCTTAATTCACCCCTCCACTTT	CASSQEGRLLNSPLHF
TRBV7-2	TRBD2	NA	TRBJ2-3	TGTGCCAGCAGCTTCAACGGGGGGGCTTCAGATACGCAGTATTTT	CASSFNGGASDTQYF
TRBV6-5	NA	NA	TRBJ1-2	TGTGCCGGACGAAGACAGGAGGGAAACTATGGCTACACCTTC	CAGRRQEGNYGYTF
TRBV10-1	TRBD1	NA	TRBJ2-2	TGCGCCAGCAGTGCGGGACAGGGATCTGGGGAGCTGTTTTTT	CASSAGQGSGELFF
TRBV4-1	NA	NA	TRBJ1-6	TGCGCCAGCAGCCAGGTCCGGGACGGAAATTCACCCCTCCACTTT	CASSQVRDGNSPLHF